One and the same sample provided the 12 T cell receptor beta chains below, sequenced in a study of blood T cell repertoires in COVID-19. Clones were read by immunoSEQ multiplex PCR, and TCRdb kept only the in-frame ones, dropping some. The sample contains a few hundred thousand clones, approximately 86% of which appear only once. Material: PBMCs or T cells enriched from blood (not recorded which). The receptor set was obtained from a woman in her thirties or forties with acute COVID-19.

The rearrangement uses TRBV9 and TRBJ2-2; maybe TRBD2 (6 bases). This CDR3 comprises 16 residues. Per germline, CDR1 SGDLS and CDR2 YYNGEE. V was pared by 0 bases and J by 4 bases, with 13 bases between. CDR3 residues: CASSVEGLGGTGELFF. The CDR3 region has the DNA TGTGCCAGCAGCGTAGAAGGCTTGGGAGGCACCGGGGAGCTGTTTTTT.

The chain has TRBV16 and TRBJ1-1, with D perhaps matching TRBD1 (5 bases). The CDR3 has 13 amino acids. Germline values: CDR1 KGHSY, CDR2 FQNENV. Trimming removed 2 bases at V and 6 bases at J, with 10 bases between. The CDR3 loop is CASSQGETAEAFF. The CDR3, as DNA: TGTGCCAGCAGCCAAGGAGAGACAGCTGAAGCTTTCTTT. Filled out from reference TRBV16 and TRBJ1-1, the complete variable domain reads GEEVAQTPKHLVRGEGQKAKLYCAPIKGHSYVFWYQQVLKNEFKFLISFQNENVFDETGMPKERFSAKCLPNSPCSLEIQATKLEDSAVYFCASSQGETAEAFFGQGTRLTVV.

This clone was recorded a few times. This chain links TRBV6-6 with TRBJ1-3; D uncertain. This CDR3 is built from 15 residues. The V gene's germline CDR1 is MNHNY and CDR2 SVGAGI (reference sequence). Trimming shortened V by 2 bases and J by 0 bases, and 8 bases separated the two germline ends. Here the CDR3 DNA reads TGTGCCAGCAGTTACGAGGGTTCCTCTGGAAACACCATATATTTT. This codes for CASSYEGSSGNTIYF.

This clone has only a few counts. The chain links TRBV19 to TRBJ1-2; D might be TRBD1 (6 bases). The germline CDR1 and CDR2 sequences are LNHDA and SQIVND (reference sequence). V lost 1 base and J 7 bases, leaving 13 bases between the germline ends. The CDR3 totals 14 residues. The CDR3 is CASSIVRGALGYTF. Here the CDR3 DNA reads TGTGCCAGTAGTATAGTACGGGGGGCGCTTGGCTACACCTTC. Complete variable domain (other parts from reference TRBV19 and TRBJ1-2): DGGITQSPKYLFRKEGQNVTLSCEQNLNHDAMYWYRQDPGQGLRLIYYSQIVNDFQKGDIAEGYSVSREKKESFPLTVTSAQKNPTAFYLCASSIVRGALGYTFGSGTRLTVV.

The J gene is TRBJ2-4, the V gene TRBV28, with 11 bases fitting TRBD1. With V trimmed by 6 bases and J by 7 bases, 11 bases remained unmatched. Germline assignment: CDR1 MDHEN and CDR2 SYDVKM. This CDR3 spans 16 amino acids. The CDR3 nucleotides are TGTGCCAGCAGCTTACCGAGCGGACAGGGGGCGAACATTCAGTACTTC. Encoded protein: CASSLPSGQGANIQYF.

The DNA for the CDR3 is TGTGCCAGCAGCGTAGGAGTTACGAGCCCTGAAGCTTTCTTT. Protein: CASSVGVTSPEAFF. This chain links TRBV9 with TRBJ1-1; D gene ambiguous. With 0 bases removed from V and 6 bases from J, the gap between germline ends came to 12 bases. Looked up from germline, CDR1 is SGDLS and CDR2 is YYNGEE. The CDR3 has 14 amino acids.

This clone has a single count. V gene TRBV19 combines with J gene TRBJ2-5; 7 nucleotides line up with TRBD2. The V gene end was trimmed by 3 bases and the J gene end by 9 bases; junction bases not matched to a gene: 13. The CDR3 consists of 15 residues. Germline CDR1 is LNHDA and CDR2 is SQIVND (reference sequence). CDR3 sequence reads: CASSIASGQMGAQYF. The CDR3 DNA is TGTGCCAGTAGTATCGCTAGCGGCCAGATGGGGGCCCAGTACTTC. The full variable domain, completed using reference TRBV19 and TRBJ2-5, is DGGITQSPKYLFRKEGQNVTLSCEQNLNHDAMYWYRQDPGQGLRLIYYSQIVNDFQKGDIAEGYSVSREKKESFPLTVTSAQKNPTAFYLCASSIASGQMGAQYFGPGTRLLVL.

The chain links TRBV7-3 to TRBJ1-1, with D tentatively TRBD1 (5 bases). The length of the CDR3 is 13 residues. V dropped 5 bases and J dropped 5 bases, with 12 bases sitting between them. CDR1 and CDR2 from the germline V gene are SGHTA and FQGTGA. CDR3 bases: TGTGCCAGCAGCATCCAGGGAGGGACTGAAGCTTTCTTT. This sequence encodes CASSIQGGTEAFF.

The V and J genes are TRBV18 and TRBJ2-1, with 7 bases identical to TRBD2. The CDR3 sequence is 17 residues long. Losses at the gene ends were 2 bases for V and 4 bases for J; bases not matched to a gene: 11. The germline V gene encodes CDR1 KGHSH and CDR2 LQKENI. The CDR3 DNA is TGTGCCAGCTCACCAAATTCCGGGCCCGGGGGGTACAATGAGCAGTTCTTC. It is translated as CASSPNSGPGGYNEQFF.

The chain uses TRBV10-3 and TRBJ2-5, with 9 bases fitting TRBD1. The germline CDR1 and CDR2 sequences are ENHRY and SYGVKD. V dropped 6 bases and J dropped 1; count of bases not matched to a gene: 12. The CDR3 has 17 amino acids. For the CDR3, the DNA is TGTGCCATCAGCGCGGGACAGGGAGTTTTCGGCCAAGAGACCCAGTACTTC. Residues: CAISAGQGVFGQETQYF.

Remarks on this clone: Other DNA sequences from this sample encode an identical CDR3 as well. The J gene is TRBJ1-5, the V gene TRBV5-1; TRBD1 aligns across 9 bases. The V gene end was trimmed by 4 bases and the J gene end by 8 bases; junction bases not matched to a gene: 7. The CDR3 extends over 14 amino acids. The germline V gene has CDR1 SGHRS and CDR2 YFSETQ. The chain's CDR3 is CASSLGQGNEPQHF. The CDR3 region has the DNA TGCGCCAGCAGCCTCGGACAGGGGAATGAGCCCCAGCATTTT.

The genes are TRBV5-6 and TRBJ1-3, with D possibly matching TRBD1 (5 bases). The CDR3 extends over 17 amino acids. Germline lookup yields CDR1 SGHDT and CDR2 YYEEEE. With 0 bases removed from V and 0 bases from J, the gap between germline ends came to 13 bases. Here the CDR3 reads CASSLDPWGVSGNTIYF. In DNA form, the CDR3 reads TGTGCCAGCAGCTTGGATCCGTGGGGGGTCTCTGGAAACACCATATATTTT.